The source of this T cell receptor (delta chain) is a study of Vδ1+ human thymocytes. Study-wide points: Thymic delta-chain repertoires held 20% to 25% Vdelta2 sequences and few Vdelta3, despite high sort purity. In the thymus, TRG and TRD repertoires looked highly polyclonal with Gaussian CDR3 lengths.

This clone was observed a single time. Its specificity is unknown. Germline is not matched at one junction end, which may reflect a read error. The same CDR3 is also encoded by other DNA sequences in this sample. The sorted cells were CD3+ Vdelta1+ Vdelta2- thymocytes from alphabeta-depleted thymus. Sorted Vdelta1+ thymocytes were roughly 96% to 99.6% pure. The template was reverse-transcribed extracted RNA. Multiplex PCR used pooled V-gene forward primers and a constant-region reverse primer to amplify CDR3s. TCRdb repeated clone calling on the multiplex PCR reads with CATT. The sample lists over 45,000 delta-chain clones, over 12% occurring once. Germline lookup yields CDR1 NSMFDY and CDR2 ISSIKDK. The CDR3 contains 23 residues.

The sequence was obtained from a girl under three years old who had congenital heart surgery. Sequencing was carried out using Vdelta1+ gamma-delta thymocytes from the thymus. Subset noted: FACS-sorted CD3+ TCRalphabeta- TCRVdelta1+ TCRVdelta2- thymocytes. The chain combines TRAV29/DV5 with TRDJ1; TRDD3 matches at 10 bases. The CDR3 DNA is TGTGCCGCAAGCGTGTTACCTAACCACTACCAGTACTGGGGGATGCGGGACACCGATAAACTCATCTTT. It encodes CAASVLPNHYQYWGMRDTDKLIF.